This TCR beta chain emerged from a study of T cells in Graves' hyperthyroidism and ophthalmopathy. For the study at large: The initial diagnosis was the point when peripheral blood was collected, ahead of any treatment. Regarding the study as a whole: Stable hyperthyroidism was separated from ophthalmopathy by a model based on 13 V-J features. Also found in blood were most expanded thyroid clonotypes above 0.001.

The germline V gene has CDR1 MGHRA and CDR2 YSYEKL. Trimming took 2 bases from V and 0 from J, leaving 13 bases between them. The CDR3 consists of 16 residues. TCR beta CDR3 sequences were amplified from RNA transcripts. First-round RT-PCR of the TCR CDR3 relied on the HTBI primer set. Each CDR3 protein is one row after TCRdb ran MiXCR on the multiplex PCR reads. Altogether about 270,000 distinct CDR3 sequences are present, roughly 15% being singletons, with the ten largest covering 30% to 35%. This clonotype was recorded a few times. The antigen is not known. The sequence was collected from a woman in her 50s with Graves' hyperthyroidism that later progressed to Graves' ophthalmopathy. V and J are TRBV4-1 and TRBJ1-1; no definite D call. Source material: blood. Here the CDR3 reads CASSQPRRSLNTEAFF. CDR3 nucleotides: TGCGCCAGCAGCCAACCGAGACGGAGTCTGAACACTGAAGCTTTCTTT.